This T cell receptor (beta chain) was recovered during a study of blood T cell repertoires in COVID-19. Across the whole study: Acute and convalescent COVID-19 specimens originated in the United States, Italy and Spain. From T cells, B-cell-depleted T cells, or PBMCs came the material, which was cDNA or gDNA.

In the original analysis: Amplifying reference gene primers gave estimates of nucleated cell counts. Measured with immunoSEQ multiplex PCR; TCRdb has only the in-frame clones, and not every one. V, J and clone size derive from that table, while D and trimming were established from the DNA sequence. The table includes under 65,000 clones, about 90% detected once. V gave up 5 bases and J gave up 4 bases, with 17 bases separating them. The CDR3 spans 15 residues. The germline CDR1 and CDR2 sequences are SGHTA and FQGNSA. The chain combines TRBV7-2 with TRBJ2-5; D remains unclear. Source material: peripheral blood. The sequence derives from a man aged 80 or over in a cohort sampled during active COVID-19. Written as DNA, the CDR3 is TGTGCCAGCAGCCCCTCGACCAGCCCGGGAGAGACCCAGTACTTC. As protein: CASSPSTSPGETQYF.